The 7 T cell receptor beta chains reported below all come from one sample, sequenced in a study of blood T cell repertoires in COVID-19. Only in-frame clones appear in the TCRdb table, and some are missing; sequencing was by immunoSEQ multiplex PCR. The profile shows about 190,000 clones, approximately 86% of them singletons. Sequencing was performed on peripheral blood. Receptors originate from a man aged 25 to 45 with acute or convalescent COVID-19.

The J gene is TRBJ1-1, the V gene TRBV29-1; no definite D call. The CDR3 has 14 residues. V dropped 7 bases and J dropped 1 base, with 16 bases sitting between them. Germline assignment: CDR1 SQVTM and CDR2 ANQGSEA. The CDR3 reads CSAKWATRNTEAFF. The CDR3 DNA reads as TGCAGCGCAAAATGGGCCACGCGGAACACTGAAGCTTTCTTT.

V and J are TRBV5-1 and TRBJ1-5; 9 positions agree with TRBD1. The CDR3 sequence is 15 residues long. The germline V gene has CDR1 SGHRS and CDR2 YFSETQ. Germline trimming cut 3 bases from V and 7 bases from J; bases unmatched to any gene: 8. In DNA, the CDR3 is TGCGCCAGCAGCTACTCAACGACAGGGGGGCAGCCCCAGCATTTT. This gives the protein CASSYSTTGGQPQHF.

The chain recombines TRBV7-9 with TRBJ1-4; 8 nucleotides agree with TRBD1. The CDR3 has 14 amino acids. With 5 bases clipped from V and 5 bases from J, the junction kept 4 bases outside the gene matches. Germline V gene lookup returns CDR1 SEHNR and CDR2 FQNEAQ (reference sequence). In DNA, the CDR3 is TGTGCCAGCAGCCCGGACAGGGCAAATGAAAAACTGTTTTTT. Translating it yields CASSPDRANEKLFF.

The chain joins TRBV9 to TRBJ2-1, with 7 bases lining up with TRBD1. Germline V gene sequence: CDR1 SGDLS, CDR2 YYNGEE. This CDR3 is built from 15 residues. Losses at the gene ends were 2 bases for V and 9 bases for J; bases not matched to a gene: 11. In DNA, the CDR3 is TGTGCCAGCAGCGTCGGGACAGCGAAGGCTGGTGAGCAGTTCTTC. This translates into CASSVGTAKAGEQFF.

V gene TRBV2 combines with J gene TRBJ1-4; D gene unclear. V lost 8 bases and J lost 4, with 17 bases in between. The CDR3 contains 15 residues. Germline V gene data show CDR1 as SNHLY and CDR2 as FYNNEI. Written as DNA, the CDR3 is TGTGCCAGCCGCAGGAGGCAGATAGATAATGAAAAACTGTTTTTT. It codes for CASRRRQIDNEKLFF.

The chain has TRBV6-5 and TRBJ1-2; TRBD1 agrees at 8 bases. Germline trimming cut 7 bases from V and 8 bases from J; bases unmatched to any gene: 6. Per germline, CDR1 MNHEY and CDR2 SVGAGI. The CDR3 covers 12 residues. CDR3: CASTRQGWGYTF. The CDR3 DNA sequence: TGTGCCAGCACGAGACAGGGGTGGGGCTACACCTTC.

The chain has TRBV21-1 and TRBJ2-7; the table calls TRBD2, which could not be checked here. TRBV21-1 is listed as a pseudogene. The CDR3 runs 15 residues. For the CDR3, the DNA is TGTGCCAGCAGCAAAAAACTAGCGGACACCTACGAGCAGTACTTC. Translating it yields CASSKKLADTYEQYF.